These 14 T cell receptor beta chains originate from one sample sequenced in a study of blood T cells in healthy people across ages. Next came a second PCR, run for about 7 to 12 cycles, which used a sample-barcoded 5' primer along with a J-beta primer mix. TCRdb reprocessed the 5' RACE reads via MiXCR and lists one record per CDR3 protein. The data hold approximately 900,000 distinct CDR3 sequences, with 25% to 35% observed a single time. These data were also reused for a study on T cells of mothers and their children.

The sequencing input was blood. Receptors originate from a woman in her 40s in good health.

This clonotype was seen many times. The chain joins TRBV28 to TRBJ1-5; D remains unclear. CDR3 size: 11 residues. Germline CDR1 and CDR2: MDHEN and SYDVKM. The germline V and J ends were trimmed by 5 bases and 5 bases, with 4 bases remaining between them. CDR3 loop: CASSLYQPQHF. Here the CDR3 DNA reads TGTGCCAGCAGTCTCTATCAGCCCCAGCATTTT.

Many counts were recorded for this clonotype. The J gene is TRBJ2-1, the V gene TRBV20-1; 11 bases line up with TRBD2. The CDR3 runs to 14 residues. Looked up from germline, CDR1 is DFQATT and CDR2 is SNEGSKA (reference sequence). The trim removed 6 bases at V and 2 bases at J, leaving 3 bases unmatched. CDR3 sequence reads: CSARLAGPYNEQFF. In nucleotides, the CDR3 is TGCAGTGCCAGACTAGCGGGGCCCTACAATGAGCAGTTCTTC.

Ten or more counts support this clonotype. One end of the junction fails to match germline, which may point to a read error. The chain is built from TRBV9 and TRBJ2-1; 11 nucleotides align to TRBD2. The CDR3 contains 18 residues. CDR1 and CDR2 from the germline V gene are SGDLS and YYNGEE. The CDR3 is CASFGHTLAGGLNNVQFF. CDR3 DNA: TGTGCCAGCTTCGGGCATACCCTAGCGGGGGGCCTTAACAATGTGCAGTTCTTC.

In its sample, this clonotype was seen many times. The chain is built from TRBV20-1 and TRBJ2-1; D not resolved. The CDR3 is 13 amino acids. V shed 0 bases and J shed 12 bases, with 15 bases lying between them. Germline V gene lookup returns CDR1 DFQATT and CDR2 SNEGSKA (reference sequence). The CDR3 DNA follows: TGCAGTGCTAGAGATCACGTGGCTCCTTTGCAGTTCTTC. It yields the protein CSARDHVAPLQFF.

This sequence joins TRBV9 and TRBJ2-5; D is ambiguous. This CDR3 contains 14 residues. Per germline, CDR1 SGDLS and CDR2 YYNGEE. V was shortened by 0 bases and J by 1 base, with 7 bases between the two germline ends. Here the CDR3 DNA reads TGTGCCAGCAGCGTAGACTCGGCCCAAGAGACCCAGTACTTC. Translation gives CASSVDSAQETQYF.

The table lists this clonotype with many counts. This rearrangement joins TRBV5-1 to TRBJ2-1, with TRBD2 as a possible D gene (6 bases). Germline lookup yields CDR1 SGHRS and CDR2 YFSETQ. The length of the CDR3 is 16 residues. The germline V and J ends were trimmed by 7 bases and 4 bases, with 21 bases remaining between them. CDR3 sequence: CASGTITGADYNEQFF. The CDR3 DNA is TGCGCCAGCGGAACCATTACGGGAGCGGATTACAATGAGCAGTTCTTC.

This clonotype was seen a handful of times. This chain connects TRBV20-1 to TRBJ2-3, with a tentative D call TRBD2 (6 bases). V lost 1 base, J lost 0 bases, and 11 bases lay in between. The V gene's germline CDR1 is DFQATT and CDR2 SNEGSKA (reference sequence). The CDR3 sequence is 15 residues long. The CDR3 DNA follows: TGCAGTGCTAGAGCCCCGGGACTGAGCACAGATACGCAGTATTTT. It specifies CSARAPGLSTDTQYF.

The chain links TRBV7-9 to TRBJ2-5; TRBD1 agrees at 11 bases. The CDR3 loop spans 20 amino acids. The V gene's germline CDR1 is SEHNR and CDR2 FQNEAQ (reference sequence). V shed 6 bases, J shed 6 bases, and the junction held 24 bases outside the gene matches. The CDR3 DNA follows: TGTGCCAGCAGTAGCACACCGGGACAGGGGGGGATGAAGAAAGGGAAGACCCAGTACTTC. This gives the protein CASSSTPGQGGMKKGKTQYF.

Ten or more counts support this clonotype. This chain uses TRBV4-2 with TRBJ2-3; perhaps TRBD2 as D (6 bases). From germline, CDR1 is LGHNA and CDR2 YNFKEQ. Trimming took 7 bases from V and 3 from J, leaving 17 bases between them. CDR3 length equals 15 residues. The CDR3 loop is CASTGGERATDTQYF. CDR3 nucleotides: TGTGCCAGCACCGGGGGAGAGCGGGCGACAGATACGCAGTATTTT.

This clonotype was seen a few times. One end of the junction does not line up with germline, which may come from a read error. The genes are TRBV6-5 and TRBJ1-2; tentative D call: TRBD1 (6 bases). CDR1 is MNHEY, CDR2 SVGAGI, per germline. There are 14 residues in the CDR3. CDR3 protein: CANSYSGDKYGYTF. The CDR3, as DNA: TGTGCCAACAGTTACTCCGGGGACAAGTATGGCTACACCTTC.

This chain connects TRBV28 to TRBJ2-3, with 8 bases that match TRBD1. With V trimmed by 9 bases and J by 1 base, 9 bases remained unmatched. The CDR3 loop spans 15 amino acids. The germline V gene encodes CDR1 MDHEN and CDR2 SYDVKM. The chain's CDR3 is CASLGPGQGTDTQYF. Here the CDR3 DNA reads TGTGCCAGTCTAGGACCGGGACAGGGCACAGATACGCAGTATTTT.

The rearrangement joins TRBV30 to TRBJ2-3; D gene ambiguous. Trimming pared 1 base from V and 6 bases from J, leaving 11 bases between. CDR1 is GTSNPN and CDR2 is SVGIG in the germline V gene (reference sequence). The CDR3 contains 13 residues. The CDR3 loop is CAWSGVLRDTQYF. The CDR3 DNA reads TGTGCCTGGAGTGGGGTCTTGAGGGATACGCAGTATTTT.

This clonotype has more than one count but fewer than ten. As DNA, the CDR3 is TGCAGTGCTCCCATGGGCGGGAGCACAGATACGCAGTATTTT. This sequence encodes CSAPMGGSTDTQYF. The rearrangement links TRBV20-1 to TRBJ2-3, with D possibly being TRBD2 (5 bases). The CDR3 is 14 residues long. Germline loops: CDR1 DFQATT, CDR2 SNEGSKA (reference sequence). V lost 5 bases and J lost 0, with 12 bases in between.

With respect to this clonotype: A much larger clone lies a single base off, so this may be a read error. The V and J genes are TRBV7-2 and TRBJ2-1; D not resolved. From germline, CDR1 is SGHTA and CDR2 FQGNSA. The CDR3 length is 13 residues. The CDR3 loop is CASSLSPYNKQFF. CDR3 sequence (DNA): TGTGCCAGCAGCTTGAGTCCCTACAATAAGCAGTTCTTC.